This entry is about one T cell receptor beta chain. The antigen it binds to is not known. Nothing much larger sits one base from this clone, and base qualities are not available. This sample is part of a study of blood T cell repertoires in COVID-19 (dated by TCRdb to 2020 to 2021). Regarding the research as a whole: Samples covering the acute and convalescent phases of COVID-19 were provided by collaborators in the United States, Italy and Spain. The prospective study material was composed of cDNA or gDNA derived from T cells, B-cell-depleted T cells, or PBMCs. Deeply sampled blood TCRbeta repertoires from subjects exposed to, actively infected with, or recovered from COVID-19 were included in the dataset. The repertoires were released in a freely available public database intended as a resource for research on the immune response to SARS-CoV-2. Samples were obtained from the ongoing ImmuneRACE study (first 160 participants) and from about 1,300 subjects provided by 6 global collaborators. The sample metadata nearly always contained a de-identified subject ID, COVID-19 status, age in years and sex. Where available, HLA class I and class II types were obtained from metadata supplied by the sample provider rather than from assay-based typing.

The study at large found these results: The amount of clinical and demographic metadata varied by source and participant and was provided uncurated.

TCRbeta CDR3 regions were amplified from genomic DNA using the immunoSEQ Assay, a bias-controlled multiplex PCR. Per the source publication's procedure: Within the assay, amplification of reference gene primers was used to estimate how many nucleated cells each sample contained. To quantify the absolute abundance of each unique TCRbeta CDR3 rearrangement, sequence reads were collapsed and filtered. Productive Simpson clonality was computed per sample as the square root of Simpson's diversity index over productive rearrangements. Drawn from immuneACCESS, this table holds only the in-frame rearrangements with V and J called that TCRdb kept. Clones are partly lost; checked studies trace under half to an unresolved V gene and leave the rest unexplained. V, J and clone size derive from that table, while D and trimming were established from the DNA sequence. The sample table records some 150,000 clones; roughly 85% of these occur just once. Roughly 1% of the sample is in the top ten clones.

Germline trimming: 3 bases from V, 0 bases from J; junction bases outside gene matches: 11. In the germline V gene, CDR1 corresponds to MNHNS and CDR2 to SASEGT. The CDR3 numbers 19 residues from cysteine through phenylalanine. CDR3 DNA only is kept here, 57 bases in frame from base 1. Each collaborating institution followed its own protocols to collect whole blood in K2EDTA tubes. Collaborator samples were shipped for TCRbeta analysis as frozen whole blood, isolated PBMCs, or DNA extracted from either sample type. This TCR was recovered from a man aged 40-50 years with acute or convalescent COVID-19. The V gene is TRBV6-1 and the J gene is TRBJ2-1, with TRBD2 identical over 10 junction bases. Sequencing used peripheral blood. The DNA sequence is TGTGCCAGCAGTGACATATCGAGCGGGGGGGGAAGCTCCTACAATGAGCAGTTCTTC. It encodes CASSDISSGGGSSYNEQFF.